These T cell receptor beta chains were read from a single sample in a study of OX40 agonist ivuxolimab in advanced cancers. Clones were sequenced by immunoSEQ multiplex PCR, and TCRdb holds only the in-frame ones, with some missing. The profile covers some 59,000 clones, with 82% appearing a single time and less than 4.5% taken by the ten largest. The sequencing here drew on CD4+ or CD8+ T cells sorted from blood, taken in a trial of the OX40 agonist ivuxolimab. These receptors were collected from an adult with an advanced solid tumor such as melanoma, head and neck, liver or kidney cancer. The CDR3 runs from the conserved cysteine through the conserved F or W. The D gene is left open where the match is weak. Only some rows state a clone size, as once, few, many or a class for expanded clones.

D gene	J gene	clone size	V gene	CDR3 protein	CDR3 DNA
-	TRBJ2-2	-	TRBV27	CASSLGRGYTGELFF	TGTGCCAGCAGTTTGGGTCGGGGATACACCGGGGAGCTGTTTTTT
TRBD1	TRBJ2-2	-	TRBV6-5	CATSRGRSTGELFF	TGTGCCACCAGCAGGGGGCGGTCCACCGGGGAGCTGTTTTTT
TRBD1	TRBJ2-5	once	TRBV19	CASSVRDSEETQYF	TGTGCCAGTAGCGTCCGGGACAGTGAAGAGACCCAGTACTTC
-	TRBJ2-7	-	TRBV28	CASSLNRGAGEQYF	TGTGCCAGCAGTCTCAATCGGGGGGCCGGGGAGCAGTACTTC
-	TRBJ1-2	-	TRBV7-9	CASSLRTDYGYTF	TGTGCCAGCAGCTTACGGACAGACTATGGCTACACCTTC
-	TRBJ2-2	-	TRBV28	CASSLNTGELFF	TGTGCCAGCAGTTTGAACACCGGGGAGCTGTTTTTT
-	TRBJ2-1	-	TRBV9	CASSAGAGYNEQFF	TGTGCCAGCAGCGCTGGTGCGGGGTACAATGAGCAGTTCTTC
-	TRBJ1-5	medium-sized	TRBV4-1	CASSPLPGWGYSNQPQHF	TGCGCCAGCAGCCCCCTTCCCGGTTGGGGGTATAGCAATCAGCCCCAGCATTTT
-	TRBJ2-7	-	TRBV6-6	CASSYFAFYEQYF	TGTGCCAGCAGTTACTTTGCGTTCTACGAGCAGTACTTC
-	TRBJ2-7	-	TRBV4-3	CASSLSRGGAYEQYF	TGCGCCAGCAGCCTCTCTAGGGGGGGGGCGTACGAGCAGTACTTC
TRBD1	TRBJ1-3	-	TRBV5-1	CASTLSGTGADTIYF	TGCGCCAGCACCCTAAGCGGGACAGGGGCAGACACCATATATTTT
TRBD1	TRBJ1-2	-	TRBV2	CASSPGDSRDYGYTF	TGTGCCAGCAGCCCCGGGGACAGCCGGGACTATGGCTACACCTTC
-	TRBJ2-7	-	TRBV11-3	CASTLLGEQYF	TGTGCCAGCACCCTCCTCGGTGAGCAGTACTTC
TRBD1	TRBJ1-2	-	TRBV7-3	CASSPGTVSGYGYTF	TGTGCCAGCAGCCCTGGGACAGTCTCGGGCTATGGCTACACCTTC
TRBD2	TRBJ2-3	once	TRBV30	CAWTQSRTSGSTDTQYF	TGTGCCTGGACCCAGAGCCGGACTAGCGGCAGCACAGATACGCAGTATTTT
-	TRBJ1-2	-	TRBV25-1	CASSGGEGYTF	TGTGCCAGCAGCGGGGGGGAGGGCTACACCTTC
-	TRBJ2-5	once	TRBV11-3	CASSRRSQAQETQYF	TGTGCCAGCAGCCGCCGGAGCCAGGCCCAAGAGACCCAGTACTTC